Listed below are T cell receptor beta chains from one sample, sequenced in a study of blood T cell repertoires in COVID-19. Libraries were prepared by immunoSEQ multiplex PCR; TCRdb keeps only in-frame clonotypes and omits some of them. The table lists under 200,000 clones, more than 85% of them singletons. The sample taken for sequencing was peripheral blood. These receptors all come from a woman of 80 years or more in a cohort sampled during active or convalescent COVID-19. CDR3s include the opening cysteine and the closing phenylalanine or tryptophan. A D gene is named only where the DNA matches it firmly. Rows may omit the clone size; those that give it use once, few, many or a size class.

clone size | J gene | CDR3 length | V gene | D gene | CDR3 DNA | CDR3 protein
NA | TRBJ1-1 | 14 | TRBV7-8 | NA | TGTGCCAGCAGCGTTACTCAGGCGAACACTGAAGCTTTCTTT | CASSVTQANTEAFF
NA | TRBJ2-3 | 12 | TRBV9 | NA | TGTGCCAGCAGCCGCTACACAGATACGCAGTATTTT | CASSRYTDTQYF
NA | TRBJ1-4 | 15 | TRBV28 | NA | TGTGCCAGCAGTTCCTCCGGGACAACTGGTGAAAAACTGTTTTTT | CASSSSGTTGEKLFF
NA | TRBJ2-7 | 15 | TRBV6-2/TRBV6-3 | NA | TGTGCCAGCAGTTATCCGTTCGGCAGGGTCTACGAGCAGTACTTC | CASSYPFGRVYEQYF
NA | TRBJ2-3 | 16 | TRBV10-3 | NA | TGTGCCATCAGTGAACCCACGACCGAGGTCGGGGATACGCAGTATTTT | CAISEPTTEVGDTQYF
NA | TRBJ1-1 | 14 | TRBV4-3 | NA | TGCGCCAGCAGCCAAGTGCGGGAAAACACTGAAGCTTTCTTT | CASSQVRENTEAFF
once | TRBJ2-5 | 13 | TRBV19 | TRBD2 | TGTGCCAGTAGTCCTCGGGGGGTGCGGACCCAGTACTTC | CASSPRGVRTQYF
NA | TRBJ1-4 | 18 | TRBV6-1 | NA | TGTGCCAGCAGTGAAGGCCTGCGGGCGGGGCAGACTAATGAAAAACTGTTTTTT | CASSEGLRAGQTNEKLFF
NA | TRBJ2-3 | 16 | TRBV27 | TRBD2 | TGTGCCAGCAGTCCACCGGGGGGGCTAAGCACAGATACGCAGTATTTT | CASSPPGGLSTDTQYF
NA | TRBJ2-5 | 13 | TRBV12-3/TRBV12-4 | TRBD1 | TGTGCCAGCAGCCGACAGGGGTCGGAGACCCAGTACTTC | CASSRQGSETQYF
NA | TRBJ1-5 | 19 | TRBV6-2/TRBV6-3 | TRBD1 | TGTGCCAGCAGTAGGCCCCCCTTTTACAGGGGGCAAATCAATCAGCCCCAGCATTTT | CASSRPPFYRGQINQPQHF
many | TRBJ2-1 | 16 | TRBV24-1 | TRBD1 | TGTGCCACCAGTGACCCGACAGGGGGCGCCCCCAATGAGCAGTTCTTC | CATSDPTGGAPNEQFF
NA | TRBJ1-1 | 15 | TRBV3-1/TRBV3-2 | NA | TGTGCCAGCAGCCAAGGGACAGCTGGGGGCACTGAAGCTTTCTTT | CASSQGTAGGTEAFF
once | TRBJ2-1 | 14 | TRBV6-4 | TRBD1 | TGTGCCAGCAAGCCGGGACAGGGTGCGGATGAGCAGTTCTTC | CASKPGQGADEQFF
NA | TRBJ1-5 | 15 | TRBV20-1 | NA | TGCAGTGTTAGTAGGACAGATTATAGCAATCAGCCCCAGCATTTT | CSVSRTDYSNQPQHF
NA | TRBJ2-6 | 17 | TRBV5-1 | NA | TGCGCCAGCAGCTTGATGGTTTCCCTAGGAGGGGCCAACGTCCTGACTTTC | CASSLMVSLGGANVLTF
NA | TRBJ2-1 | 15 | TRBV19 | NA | TGTGCCAGTAGTATATCCGGGAGCTCCTACAATGAGCAGTTCTTC | CASSISGSSYNEQFF
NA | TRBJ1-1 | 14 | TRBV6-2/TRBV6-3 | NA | TGTGCCAGCAGTTATTCTCCGGGGGACACTGAAGCTTTCTTT | CASSYSPGDTEAFF
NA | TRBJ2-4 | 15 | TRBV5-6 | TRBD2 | TGTGCCAGCAGCGAGGGCACTGGGAGGGTCAACATTCAGTACTTC | CASSEGTGRVNIQYF
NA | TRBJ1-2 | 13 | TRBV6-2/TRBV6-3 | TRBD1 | TGTGCCAGCAGTCCGGGACAGGCGTTTGGCTACACCTTC | CASSPGQAFGYTF
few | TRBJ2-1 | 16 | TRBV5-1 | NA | TGCGCCAGCAGCTTGGAGCCGAGGCCCTCCTACAATGAGCAGTTCTTC | CASSLEPRPSYNEQFF
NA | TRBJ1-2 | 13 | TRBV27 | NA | TGTGCCAGCACCCGAACAGGGTCCTATGGCTACACCTTC | CASTRTGSYGYTF
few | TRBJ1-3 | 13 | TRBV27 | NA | TGTGCCAGCAGCCCCACCTATGGAAACACCATATATTTT | CASSPTYGNTIYF
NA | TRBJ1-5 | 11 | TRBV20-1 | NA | TGCAGTGCTAGGGTCGGTCAGCCCCAGCATTTT | CSARVGQPQHF
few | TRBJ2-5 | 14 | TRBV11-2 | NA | TGTGCCAGCAGCTTAGCTGGGGGCTTTCAGACCCAGTACTTC | CASSLAGGFQTQYF
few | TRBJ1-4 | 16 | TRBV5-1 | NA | TGCGCCAGCAGCTCTATGCCGGGGAACCCAACCGAAAAACTGTTTTTT | CASSSMPGNPTEKLFF
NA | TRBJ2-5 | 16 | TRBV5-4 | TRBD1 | TGTGCCAGCAGCTACGACAGGGGCCCGTTGGGAGAGACCCAGTACTTC | CASSYDRGPLGETQYF
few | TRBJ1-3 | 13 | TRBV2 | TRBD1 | TGTGCCAACCTCAGGGGGCCAGGAAACACCATATATTTT | CANLRGPGNTIYF
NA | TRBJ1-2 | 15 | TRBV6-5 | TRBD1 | TGTGCCAGCAGAACCGACAGGGAGCCCCCCTATGGCTACACCTTC | CASRTDREPPYGYTF
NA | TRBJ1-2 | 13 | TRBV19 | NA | TGTGCCAGTAGTATAAATCCTATCTATGGCTACACCTTC | CASSINPIYGYTF
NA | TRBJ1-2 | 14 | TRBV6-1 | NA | TGTGCCAGCAGTGAAAGAGGCGGGACTGATGGCTACACCTTC | CASSERGGTDGYTF
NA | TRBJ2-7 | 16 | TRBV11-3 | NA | TGTGCCAGCAGCTTAGACCCAGAGACAGCAGACTACGAGCAGTACTTC | CASSLDPETADYEQYF
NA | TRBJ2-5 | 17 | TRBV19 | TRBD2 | TGTGCCAGTAGTATAGTTGGGCTAGCGGGAGAATCAGAGACCCAGTACTTC | CASSIVGLAGESETQYF
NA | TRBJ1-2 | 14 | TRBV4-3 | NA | TGCGCCAGCAGCCAATTCGGGACTCCCTATGGCTACACCTTC | CASSQFGTPYGYTF
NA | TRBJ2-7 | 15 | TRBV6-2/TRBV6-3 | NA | TGTGCCAGCAGTCCGCCGGGGTTACTATCCTACGAGCAGTACTTC | CASSPPGLLSYEQYF